This record concerns one T cell receptor (beta chain) sequence. Its target is not known. This entry is derived from a study of beta chain features in type 1 diabetes. Study details: When patients were set against healthy donors, age, gender and cell yields were similar. Whole-study results and caveats: When Type 1 diabetes patients were examined, their TCRB CDR3s proved moderately but significantly shorter in all four CD4+ subsets.

The authors reverse transcribed all of the isolated RNA, so sequencing captured expressed TCRB transcripts. Profiled with immunoSEQ multiplex PCR; TCRdb holds only in-frame clones, not every one. The sample carries about half a million clones, roughly 31% recorded once. The sequence came from a man aged 18 to 29 in good health. Material: naive CD4+ T cells from blood.

This chain's CDR3 is CSVEEGRYSGANVLTF. CDR3 bases: TGCAGCGTTGAAGAAGGACGGTACTCTGGGGCCAACGTCCTGACTTTC. The rearrangement links TRBV29-1 to TRBJ2-6; D is unresolved. The ends were cut back, 0 bases at V and 0 bases at J, with 9 bases in the middle. This CDR3 has 16 residues. CDR1 is SQVTM, CDR2 ANQGSEA, per germline.